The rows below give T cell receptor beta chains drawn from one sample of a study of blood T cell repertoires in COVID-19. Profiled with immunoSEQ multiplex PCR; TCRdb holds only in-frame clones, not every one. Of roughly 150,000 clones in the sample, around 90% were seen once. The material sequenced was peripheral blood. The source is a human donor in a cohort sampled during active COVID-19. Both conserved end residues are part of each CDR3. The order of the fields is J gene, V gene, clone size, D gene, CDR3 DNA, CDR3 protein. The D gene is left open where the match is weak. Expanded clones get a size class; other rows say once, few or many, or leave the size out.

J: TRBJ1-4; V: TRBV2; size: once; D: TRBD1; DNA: TGTGCCAGCAGTCCCGGGACAGGGGACGAAAAACTGTTTTTT; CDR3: CASSPGTGDEKLFF
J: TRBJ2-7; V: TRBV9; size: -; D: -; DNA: TGTGCCAGCAGCGTTTCTAGCTTCCACGAGCAGTACTTC; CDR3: CASSVSSFHEQYF
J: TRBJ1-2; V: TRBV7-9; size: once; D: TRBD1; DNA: TGTGCCAGCAGCCCCCGGACAGGGAACTATGGCTACACCTTC; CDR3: CASSPRTGNYGYTF
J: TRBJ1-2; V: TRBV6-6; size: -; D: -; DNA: TGTGCCAGCAGTTACGAGGCGGGGGCGCCGGGTGGCTACACCTTC; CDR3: CASSYEAGAPGGYTF
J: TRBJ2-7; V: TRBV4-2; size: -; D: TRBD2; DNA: TGTGCCAGCAGCCAACCTACTAGCGGGGGGCCCGAGCAGTACTTC; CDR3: CASSQPTSGGPEQYF
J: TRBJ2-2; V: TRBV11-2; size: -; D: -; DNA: TGTGCCAGCAGCTTAGTGGTAGGGAGCGGCCGGGAGCTGTTTTTT; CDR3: CASSLVVGSGRELFF
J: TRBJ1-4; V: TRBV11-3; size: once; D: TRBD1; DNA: TGTGCCAGCAGCCCGGACAGGGCTAATGAAAAACTGTTTTTT; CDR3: CASSPDRANEKLFF
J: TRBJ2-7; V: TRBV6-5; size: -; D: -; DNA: TGTGCCAGCAGTTACCTACAGGAGTACGAGCAGTACTTC; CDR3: CASSYLQEYEQYF
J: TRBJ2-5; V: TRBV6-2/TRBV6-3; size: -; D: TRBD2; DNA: TGTGCCAGCAGTTACACTCCGGGACTAGCGGGGCCCTCGGAAGAGACCCAGTACTTC; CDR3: CASSYTPGLAGPSEETQYF
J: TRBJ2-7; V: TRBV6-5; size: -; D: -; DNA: TGTGCCAGCAGTTCCTCCGGGACTGCGAGCTCCTACGAGCAGTACTTC; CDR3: CASSSSGTASSYEQYF
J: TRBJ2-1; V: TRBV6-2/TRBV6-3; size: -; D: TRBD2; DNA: TGTGCCAGCAGTTACCTAGCGGGGGGGTCCTATGAGCAGTTCTTC; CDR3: CASSYLAGGSYEQFF
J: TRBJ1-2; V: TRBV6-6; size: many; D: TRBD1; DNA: TGTGCCAGCAGTTCAGGACAGGGGGCTCTGTATGGCTACACCTTC; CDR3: CASSSGQGALYGYTF
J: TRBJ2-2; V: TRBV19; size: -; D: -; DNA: TGTGCCAGTAGTAACAGGGTGGCCGGGGAGCTGTTTTTT; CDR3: CASSNRVAGELFF
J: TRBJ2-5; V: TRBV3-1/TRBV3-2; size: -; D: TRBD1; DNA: TGTGCCAGCAGCCAAGCCAAGACAGGGGGACAAGAGACCCAGTACTTC; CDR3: CASSQAKTGGQETQYF
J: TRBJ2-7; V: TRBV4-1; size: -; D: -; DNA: TGCGCCAGCAGCCAAGGACTAGAGCAGTACTTC; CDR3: CASSQGLEQYF
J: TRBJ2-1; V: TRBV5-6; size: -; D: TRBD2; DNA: TGTGCCAGCAGCTCTAGCGGGAGGGCCAATGAGCAGTTCTTC; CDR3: CASSSSGRANEQFF
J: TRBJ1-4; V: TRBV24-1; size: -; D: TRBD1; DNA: TGTGCCACCAGTGATTCTGGACAGGGGAGTGAAAAACTGTTTTTT; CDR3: CATSDSGQGSEKLFF
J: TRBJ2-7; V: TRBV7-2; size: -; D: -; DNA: TGTGCCAGCAGCTTGAACAGGGTAGACGAGCAGTACTTC; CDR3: CASSLNRVDEQYF
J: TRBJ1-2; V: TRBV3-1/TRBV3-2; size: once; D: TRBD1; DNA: TGTGCCAGCAGCCAAGGACAGGGGGCATATGGCTACACCTTC; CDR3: CASSQGQGAYGYTF
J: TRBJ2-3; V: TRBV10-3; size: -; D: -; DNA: TGTGCCATCAGTGAGTCGGCTAGCCGCGGAGCAGATACGCAGTATTTT; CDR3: CAISESASRGADTQYF
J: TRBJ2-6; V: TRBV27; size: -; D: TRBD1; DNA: TGTGCCAGCAGTCTGAAAGGGGGCCGCCGGGTCTCTGGGGCCAACGTCCTGACTTTC; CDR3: CASSLKGGRRVSGANVLTF
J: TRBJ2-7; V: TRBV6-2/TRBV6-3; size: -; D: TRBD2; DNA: TGTGCCAGCAGTTACTCGGTAGCGGGGGGCCTCTCCTACGAGCAGTACTTC; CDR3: CASSYSVAGGLSYEQYF
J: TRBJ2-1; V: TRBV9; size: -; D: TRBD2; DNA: TGTGCCAGCAGCGTACTGGACGGGAGGAATGAGCAGTTCTTC; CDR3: CASSVLDGRNEQFF
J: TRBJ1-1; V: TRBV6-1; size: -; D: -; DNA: TGTGCCAGCAGTGAGGACTGGGGAAGGAAAGCTTTCTTT; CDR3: CASSEDWGRKAFF
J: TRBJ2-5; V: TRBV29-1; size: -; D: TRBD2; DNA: TGCAGTGCCCGGGACGGGGGGAACCAAGAGACCCAGTACTTC; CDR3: CSARDGGNQETQYF
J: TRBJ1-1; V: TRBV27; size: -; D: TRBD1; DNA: TGTGCCAGCAGTAGGGACAGATACACTGAAGCTTTCTTT; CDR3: CASSRDRYTEAFF
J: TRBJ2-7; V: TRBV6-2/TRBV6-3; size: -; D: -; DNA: TGTGCCAGCAGTTACTCATCAGGGGACGAGCAGTACTTC; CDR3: CASSYSSGDEQYF
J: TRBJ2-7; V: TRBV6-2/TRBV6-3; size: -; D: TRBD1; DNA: TGTGCCAGCAGTCGGACAGGGAAGATGAATTACGAGCAGTACTTC; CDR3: CASSRTGKMNYEQYF
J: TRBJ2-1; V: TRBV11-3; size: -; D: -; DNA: TGTGCCAGCAGCTTAGTGGAGGGATACAATGAGCAGTTCTTC; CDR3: CASSLVEGYNEQFF
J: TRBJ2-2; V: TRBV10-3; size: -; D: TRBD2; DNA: TGTGCCATCAACCCGGGACTAGCGGGCGGGGAGCTGTTTTTT; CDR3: CAINPGLAGGELFF
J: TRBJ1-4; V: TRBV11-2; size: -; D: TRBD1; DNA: TGTGCCAGCAGCCCTACAGGGGGCGACTATGAAAAACTGTTTTTT; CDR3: CASSPTGGDYEKLFF
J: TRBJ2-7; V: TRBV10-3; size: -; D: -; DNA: TGTGCCATCAGTCAGTCTGAGGGCGAGCAGTACTTC; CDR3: CAISQSEGEQYF
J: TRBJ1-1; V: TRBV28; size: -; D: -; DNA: TGTGCCAGCAGTTTAACCCAGGGGAACACTGAAGCTTTCTTT; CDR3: CASSLTQGNTEAFF
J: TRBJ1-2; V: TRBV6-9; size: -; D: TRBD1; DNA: TGTGCCAGCAGTCCCCAATTCGGACAGGGTCCCTATGGCTACACCTTC; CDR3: CASSPQFGQGPYGYTF
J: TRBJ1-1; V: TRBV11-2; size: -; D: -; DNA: TGTGCCAGCAGCTTAGGGGGCTGGAACACTGAAGCTTTCTTT; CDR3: CASSLGGWNTEAFF
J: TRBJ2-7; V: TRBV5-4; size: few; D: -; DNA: TGTGCCAGCAGCTTGGCTTCGGCTACTACCTACGAGCAGTACTTC; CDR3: CASSLASATTYEQYF
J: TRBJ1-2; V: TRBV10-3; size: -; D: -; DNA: TGTGCCATCAGGCCCAGCGGGAGGGGCAGCGGCTACACCTTC; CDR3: CAIRPSGRGSGYTF
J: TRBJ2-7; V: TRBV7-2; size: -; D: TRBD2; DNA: TGTGCCAGCAGCATAGAAGGTAGCGGGGGTTACGAGCAGTACTTC; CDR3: CASSIEGSGGYEQYF